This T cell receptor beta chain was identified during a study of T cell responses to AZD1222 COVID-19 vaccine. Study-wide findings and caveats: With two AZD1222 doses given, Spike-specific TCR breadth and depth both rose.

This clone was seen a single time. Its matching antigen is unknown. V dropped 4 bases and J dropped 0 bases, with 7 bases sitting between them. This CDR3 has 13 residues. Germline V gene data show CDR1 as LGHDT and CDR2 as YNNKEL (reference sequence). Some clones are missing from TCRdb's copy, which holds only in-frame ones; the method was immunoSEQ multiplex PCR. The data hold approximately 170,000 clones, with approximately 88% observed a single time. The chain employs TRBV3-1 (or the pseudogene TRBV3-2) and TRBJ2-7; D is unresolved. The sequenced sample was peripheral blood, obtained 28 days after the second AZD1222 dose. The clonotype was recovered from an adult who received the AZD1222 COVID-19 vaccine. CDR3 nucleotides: TGTGCCAGCAGCCCCTCTAGCTCCTACGAGCAGTACTTC. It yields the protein CASSPSSSYEQYF.